The entry below describes one T cell receptor beta chain. What it recognizes is unknown. This specimen comes from a study of blood T cells in healthy people across ages. Regarding the study as a whole: Greater diversity and more naive CD4+ cells were seen in long-lived donors than in aged donors.

Germline CDR1 SQVTM, CDR2 ANQGSEA. The V end was cut by 6 bases, the J end by 3 bases, with 15 bases between. CDR3 length equals 14 residues. The second PCR ran about 6 to 12 cycles with a sample-barcoded 5' primer and J-beta primers. One entry per CDR3 protein, called by TCRdb with MiXCR from the 5' RACE reads. This table has some 1.4 million distinct CDR3 sequences, approximately 42% appearing once. The TCR comes from a woman between 18 and 30 years old in good health. The V gene is TRBV29-1, the J gene TRBJ1-3; no firm D call. The sample taken for sequencing was blood. The CDR3 is CSVEPGRGGNTIYF. DNA of the CDR3: TGCAGCGTAGAACCGGGTAGAGGTGGAAACACCATATATTTT.